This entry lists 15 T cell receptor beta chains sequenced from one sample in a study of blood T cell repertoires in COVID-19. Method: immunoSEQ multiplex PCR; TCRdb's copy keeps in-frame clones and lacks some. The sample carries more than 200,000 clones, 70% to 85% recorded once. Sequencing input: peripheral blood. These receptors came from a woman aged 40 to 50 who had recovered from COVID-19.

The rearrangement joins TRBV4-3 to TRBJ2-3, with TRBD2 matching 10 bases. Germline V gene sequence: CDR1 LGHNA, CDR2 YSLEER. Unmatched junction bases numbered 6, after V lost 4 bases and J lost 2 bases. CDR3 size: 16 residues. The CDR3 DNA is TGCGCCAGCAGCCTGCGGACTAGCGGATACACAGATACGCAGTATTTT. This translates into CASSLRTSGYTDTQYF.

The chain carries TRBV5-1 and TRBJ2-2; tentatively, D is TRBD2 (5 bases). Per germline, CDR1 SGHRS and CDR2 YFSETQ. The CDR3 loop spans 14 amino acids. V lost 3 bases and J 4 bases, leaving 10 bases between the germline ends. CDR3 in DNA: TGCGCCAGCAGCTCCGAGGGAAGCACCGGGGAGCTGTTTTTT. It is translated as CASSSEGSTGELFF. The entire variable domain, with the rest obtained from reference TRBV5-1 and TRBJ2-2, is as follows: KAGVTQTPRYLIKTRGQQVTLSCSPISGHRSVSWYQQTPGQGLQFLFEYFSETQRNKGNFPGRFSGRQFSNSRSEMNVSTLELGDSALYLCASSSEGSTGELFFGEGSRLTVL.

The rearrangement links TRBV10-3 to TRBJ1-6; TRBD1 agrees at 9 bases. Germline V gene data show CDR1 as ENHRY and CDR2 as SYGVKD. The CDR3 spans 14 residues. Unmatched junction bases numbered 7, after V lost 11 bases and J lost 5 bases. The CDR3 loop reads CASGQGRDNSPLHF. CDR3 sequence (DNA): TGTGCCTCGGGACAGGGCCGGGATAATTCACCCCTCCACTTT.

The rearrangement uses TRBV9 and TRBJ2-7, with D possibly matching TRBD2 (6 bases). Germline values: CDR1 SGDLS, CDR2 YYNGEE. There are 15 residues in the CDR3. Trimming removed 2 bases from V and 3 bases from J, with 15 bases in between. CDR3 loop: CASSVGGDLSYEQYF. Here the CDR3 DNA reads TGTGCCAGCAGCGTCGGAGGGGACCTCAGCTACGAGCAGTACTTC.

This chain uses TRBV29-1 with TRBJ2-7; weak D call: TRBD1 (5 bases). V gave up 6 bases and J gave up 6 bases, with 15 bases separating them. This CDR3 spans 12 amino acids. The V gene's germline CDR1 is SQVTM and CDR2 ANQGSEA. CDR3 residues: CSVTPQGSEQYF. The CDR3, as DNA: TGCAGCGTGACGCCGCAGGGAAGCGAGCAGTACTTC.

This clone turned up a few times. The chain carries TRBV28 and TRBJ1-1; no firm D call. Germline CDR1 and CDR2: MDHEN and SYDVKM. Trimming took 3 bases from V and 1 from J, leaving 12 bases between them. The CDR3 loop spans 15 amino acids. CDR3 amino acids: CASSFPSTGNTEAFF. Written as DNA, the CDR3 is TGTGCCAGCAGTTTCCCCTCGACGGGGAACACTGAAGCTTTCTTT.

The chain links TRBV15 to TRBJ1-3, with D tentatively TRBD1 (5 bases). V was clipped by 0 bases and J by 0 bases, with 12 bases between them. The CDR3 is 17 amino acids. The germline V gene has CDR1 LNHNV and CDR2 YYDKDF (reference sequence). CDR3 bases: TGTGCCACCAGCAGAGATTACCGGGGGATCTCTGGAAACACCATATATTTT. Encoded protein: CATSRDYRGISGNTIYF. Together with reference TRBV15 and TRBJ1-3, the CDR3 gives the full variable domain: DAMVIQNPRYQVTQFGKPVTLSCSQTLNHNVMYWYQQKSSQAPKLLFHYYDKDFNNEADTPDNFQSRRPNTSFCFLDIRSPGLGDTAMYLCATSRDYRGISGNTIYFGEGSWLTVV.

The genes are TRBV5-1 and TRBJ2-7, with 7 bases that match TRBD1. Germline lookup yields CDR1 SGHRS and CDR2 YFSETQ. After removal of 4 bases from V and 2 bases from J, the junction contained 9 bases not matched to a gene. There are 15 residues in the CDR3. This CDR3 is CASSNRTGVTYEQYF. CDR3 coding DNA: TGCGCCAGCAGCAACCGAACAGGGGTTACCTACGAGCAGTACTTC.

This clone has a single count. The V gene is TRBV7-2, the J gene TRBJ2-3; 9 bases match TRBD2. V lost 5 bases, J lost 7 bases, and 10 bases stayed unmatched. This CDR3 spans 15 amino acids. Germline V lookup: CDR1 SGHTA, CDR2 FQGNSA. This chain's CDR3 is CASSPSGATPNTQYF. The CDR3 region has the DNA TGTGCCAGCAGCCCTAGCGGGGCTACGCCAAATACGCAGTATTTT.

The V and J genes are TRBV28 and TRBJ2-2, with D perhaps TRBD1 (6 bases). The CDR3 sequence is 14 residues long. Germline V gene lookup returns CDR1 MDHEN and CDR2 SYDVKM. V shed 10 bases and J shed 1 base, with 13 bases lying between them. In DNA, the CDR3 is TGTGCCATCCCCGTACAGGGGAACACCGGGGAGCTGTTTTTT. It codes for CAIPVQGNTGELFF.

The CDR3 here is CASSPFTGSNEQFF. The CDR3 DNA reads as TGCGCCAGCAGTCCTTTTACAGGGAGCAATGAGCAGTTCTTC. The V and J genes are TRBV10-1 and TRBJ2-1; TRBD1 might be the D (6 bases). V dropped 5 bases and J dropped 6 bases, with 14 bases sitting between them. The CDR3 extends over 14 amino acids. Germline V gene data show CDR1 as WNHNN and CDR2 as SYGVQD (reference sequence).

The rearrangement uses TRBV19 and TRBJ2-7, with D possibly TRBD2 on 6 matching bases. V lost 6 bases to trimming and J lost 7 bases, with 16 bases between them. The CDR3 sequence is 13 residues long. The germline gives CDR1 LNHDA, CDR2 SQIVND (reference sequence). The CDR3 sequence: CASRAGRFGEQYF. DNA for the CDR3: TGTGCCAGTAGGGCGGGACGTTTTGGGGAGCAGTACTTC. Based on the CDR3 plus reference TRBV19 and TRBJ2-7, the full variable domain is DGGITQSPKYLFRKEGQNVTLSCEQNLNHDAMYWYRQDPGQGLRLIYYSQIVNDFQKGDIAEGYSVSREKKESFPLTVTSAQKNPTAFYLCASRAGRFGEQYFGPGTRLTVT.

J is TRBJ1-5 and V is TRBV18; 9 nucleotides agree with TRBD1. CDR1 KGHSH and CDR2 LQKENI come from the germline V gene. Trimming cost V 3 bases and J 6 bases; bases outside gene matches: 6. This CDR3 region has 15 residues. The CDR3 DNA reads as TGTGCCAGCTCACCTGAGACAGGGGGTGGTCAGCCCCAGCATTTT. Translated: CASSPETGGGQPQHF.

DNA of the CDR3: TGTGCCAGTAGGGTTACAGGGGCTCGGAATTCACCCCTCCACTTT. Its protein is CASRVTGARNSPLHF. This chain uses TRBV19 with TRBJ1-6; 7 nucleotides line up with TRBD1. The CDR3 is made up of 15 amino acids. Germline trimming cut 6 bases from V and 7 bases from J; bases unmatched to any gene: 9. Germline CDR1 and CDR2: LNHDA and SQIVND (reference sequence).

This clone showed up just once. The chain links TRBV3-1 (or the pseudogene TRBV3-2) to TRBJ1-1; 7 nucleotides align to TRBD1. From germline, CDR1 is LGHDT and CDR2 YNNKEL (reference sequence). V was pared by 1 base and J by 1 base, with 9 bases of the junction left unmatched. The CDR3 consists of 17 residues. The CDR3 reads CASSQAPRGTENTEAFF. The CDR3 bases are TGTGCCAGCAGCCAAGCGCCAAGAGGGACAGAGAACACTGAAGCTTTCTTT.